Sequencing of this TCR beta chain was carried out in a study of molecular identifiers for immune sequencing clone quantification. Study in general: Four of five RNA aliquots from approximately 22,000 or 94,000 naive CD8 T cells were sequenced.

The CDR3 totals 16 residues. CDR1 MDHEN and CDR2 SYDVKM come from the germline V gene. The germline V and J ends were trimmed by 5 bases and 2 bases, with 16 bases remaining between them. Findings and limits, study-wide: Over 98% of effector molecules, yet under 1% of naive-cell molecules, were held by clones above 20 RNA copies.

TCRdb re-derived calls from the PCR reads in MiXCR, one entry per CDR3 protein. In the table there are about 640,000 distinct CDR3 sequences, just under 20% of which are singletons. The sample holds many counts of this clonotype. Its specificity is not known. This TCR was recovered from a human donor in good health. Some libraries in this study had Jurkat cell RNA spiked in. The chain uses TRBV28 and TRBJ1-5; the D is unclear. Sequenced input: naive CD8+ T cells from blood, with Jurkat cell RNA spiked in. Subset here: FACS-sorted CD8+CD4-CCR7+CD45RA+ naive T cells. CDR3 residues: CASSGPNSIGNQPQHF. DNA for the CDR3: TGTGCCAGCAGTGGACCGAATTCTATAGGCAATCAGCCCCAGCATTTT.